The 10 T cell receptor beta chains below were found in one sample sequenced in a study of beta chain features in type 1 diabetes. As every portion of the isolated RNA was reverse transcribed, the sequencing read expressed TCRB transcripts. The repertoire was sequenced with immunoSEQ multiplex PCR; TCRdb's copy has only in-frame clones and lacks some. The sample yields 350,000 or so clones, roughly a fifth seen once. The sample consisted of naive CD4+ T cells from blood. These receptors all come from a woman aged 18-30 years in good health.

The J gene is TRBJ2-7, the V gene TRBV6-6; D perhaps matches TRBD2 (5 bases). Per germline, CDR1 MNHNY and CDR2 SVGAGI (reference sequence). Trimming removed 0 bases at V and 0 bases at J, with 9 bases between. The CDR3 has 15 amino acids. The chain's CDR3 is CASSYSERSSYEQYF. The CDR3 bases are TGTGCCAGCAGTTACTCGGAGCGGAGCTCCTACGAGCAGTACTTC.

J is TRBJ2-1 and V is TRBV29-1, with D tentatively TRBD2 (5 bases). Germline assignment: CDR1 SQVTM and CDR2 ANQGSEA. The length of the CDR3 is 13 residues. V was trimmed by 6 bases and J by 7 bases, leaving 16 bases between them. In nucleotides, the CDR3 is TGCAGCGTCGCCCGACGGGGAGTGAATGAGCAGTTCTTC. It is translated as CSVARRGVNEQFF.

The J gene is TRBJ1-1, the V gene TRBV15; D is ambiguous. The V gene lost 0 bases and the J gene lost 6 bases, with 8 bases spanning the gap. In germline, CDR1 is LNHNV, CDR2 YYDKDF (reference sequence). The CDR3 covers 13 residues. CDR3 DNA: TGTGCCACCAGCAGAGAGACCAGGTCTGAAGCTTTCTTT. Translation gives CATSRETRSEAFF.

The chain recombines TRBV30 with TRBJ1-5; D perhaps matches TRBD1 (6 bases). The V and J ends lost 0 bases and 6 bases respectively, with 9 bases between them. The CDR3 length is 13 residues. Germline V gives CDR1 GTSNPN, CDR2 SVGIG (reference sequence). The CDR3 nucleotides read TGTGCCTGGAGTGTACGGGGGGCTCAGCCCCAGCATTTT. Amino acids: CAWSVRGAQPQHF.

The CDR3 spells CASSQDRPSVYNEQFF. CDR3 bases: TGTGCCAGCAGCCAGGACAGGCCAAGTGTTTACAATGAGCAGTTCTTC. The chain links TRBV7-9 to TRBJ2-1; 7 nucleotides line up with TRBD1. Germline CDR1 and CDR2: SEHNR and FQNEAQ (reference sequence). Trimming took 5 bases from V and 4 from J; bases not matched to a gene: 11. The CDR3 extends over 16 amino acids.

This clone was observed a handful of times. The rearrangement uses TRBV7-2 and TRBJ2-1; maybe TRBD1 (5 bases). In germline, CDR1 is SGHTA, CDR2 FQGNSA. The ends were cut back, 3 bases at V and 3 bases at J, with 12 bases in the middle. There are 15 residues in the CDR3. The CDR3 protein is CASSFGRAGYNEQFF. For the CDR3, the DNA is TGTGCCAGCAGCTTTGGCAGGGCCGGCTACAATGAGCAGTTCTTC.

This clone has just a few counts. The chain carries TRBV5-1 and TRBJ2-3; weak D call: TRBD1 (6 bases). Germline CDR1 reads SGHRS; CDR2 reads YFSETQ. V lost 3 bases and J lost 5, with 10 bases in between. This CDR3 spans 13 amino acids. The DNA of the CDR3 is TGCGCCAGCAGCTCAGGGGCAGGAGATACGCAGTATTTT. Amino acids: CASSSGAGDTQYF.

This clone was detected only a few times. This chain joins TRBV29-1 and TRBJ2-3; 12 bases agree with TRBD1. Per germline, CDR1 SQVTM and CDR2 ANQGSEA. J gave up 4 bases and V 2 bases, and 4 bases lay outside the gene matches. This CDR3 spans 15 amino acids. This CDR3 is CSVEYWDRGPDTQYF. The CDR3, as DNA: TGCAGCGTTGAATACTGGGACAGGGGGCCAGATACGCAGTATTTT.

CDR3 nucleotide sequence: TGCGCCAGCTTCCGGGACAGCCAAGAGACCCAGTACTTC. This sequence encodes CASFRDSQETQYF. The genes are TRBV5-1 and TRBJ2-5; the match to TRBD1 covers 7 bases. The V and J ends lost 7 bases and 1 base, in that order; junction bases with no gene match: 4. CDR1 is SGHRS and CDR2 is YFSETQ in the germline V gene. The CDR3 is 13 residues long.

This clone was recorded a few times. CDR3: CASSLGGGNQPQHF. In DNA form, the CDR3 reads TGTGCCAGCAGCTTGGGGGGAGGCAATCAGCCCCAGCATTTT. The gene calls are TRBV5-4 and TRBJ1-5, with D hard to call. Germline assignment: CDR1 SGHNT and CDR2 YYREEE (reference sequence). Trimming took 0 bases from V and 2 from J, leaving 6 bases between them. The CDR3 loop spans 14 amino acids.